This passage covers 19 T cell receptor beta chains from one sample sequenced in a study of blood T cell repertoires in COVID-19. Repertoires were generated with immunoSEQ multiplex PCR, while TCRdb's copy carries only in-frame clones and drops some. Of approximately 180,000 clones listed, about 87% are singletons. Sequenced input: peripheral blood. Receptors originate from a woman between 65 and 79 years old with COVID-19, enrolled during active disease.

The chain recombines TRBV6-5 with TRBJ2-7; a weak D match, TRBD2 (6 bases). CDR1 is MNHEY and CDR2 is SVGAGI in the germline V gene. Trimming stripped 8 bases from V and 6 bases from J, with 11 bases between. The CDR3 runs to 11 residues. CDR3 DNA: TGTGCCAGCCGGGGGTATAGCGAGCAGTACTTC. Protein product: CASRGYSEQYF.

A note on this clone: Other DNA sequences in this specimen translate into the identical CDR3. The J gene is TRBJ1-2, the V gene TRBV20-1; 8 bases agree with TRBD1. Germline V gives CDR1 DFQATT, CDR2 SNEGSKA (reference sequence). The CDR3 loop spans 13 amino acids. Losses at the gene ends were 3 bases for V and 3 bases for J; bases not matched to a gene: 3. The CDR3 DNA reads as TGCAGTGCTAGTGGGACAGGAGACTATGGCTACACCTTC. Amino acids: CSASGTGDYGYTF.

This clone was counted between two and nine times. V gene TRBV5-1 combines with J gene TRBJ2-1, with D possibly TRBD2 on 5 matching bases. Germline loops: CDR1 SGHRS, CDR2 YFSETQ. CDR3 length: 14 amino acids. V lost 0 bases, J lost 5 bases, and 9 bases lay in between. The CDR3 is CASSLVGSDNEQFF. CDR3 bases: TGCGCCAGCAGCTTGGTAGGTAGCGACAATGAGCAGTTCTTC.

In its sample, this clone was seen once. This chain connects TRBV19 to TRBJ2-7; D possibly corresponds to TRBD2 (6 bases). The V gene lost 0 bases and the J gene lost 5 bases, with 11 bases spanning the gap. Per the germline V gene, CDR1 is LNHDA and CDR2 is SQIVND (reference sequence). CDR3 length: 14 amino acids. This CDR3 is CASSIERDSHEQYF. Written as DNA, the CDR3 is TGTGCCAGTAGTATAGAGCGGGATTCACACGAGCAGTACTTC.

This clone was seen a handful of times. This rearrangement joins TRBV19 to TRBJ1-1; TRBD1 matches 11 bases. This CDR3 region has 14 residues. The V segment lost 5 bases and the J segment 11 bases; nucleotides outside the gene matches: 10. In germline, CDR1 is LNHDA, CDR2 SQIVND (reference sequence). The CDR3 sequence: CASSPWGQGVAAFF. The CDR3 nucleotides are TGTGCCAGTAGTCCCTGGGGACAGGGGGTTGCGGCTTTCTTT.

This rearrangement joins TRBV30 to TRBJ2-5; 7 bases match TRBD2. J lost 4 bases, V lost 5 bases, and 13 bases had no gene match. Germline V lookup: CDR1 GTSNPN, CDR2 SVGIG (reference sequence). CDR3 length equals 15 residues. In DNA form, the CDR3 reads TGTGCCTGGGACTCCGGGACTAATGATCGAGAGACCCAGTACTTC. Protein sequence: CAWDSGTNDRETQYF.

In this sample, this clone turned up a few times. The V gene is TRBV11-3, the J gene TRBJ1-1, with D perhaps TRBD1 (6 bases). The germline gives CDR1 SGHNT, CDR2 YENEEA. This CDR3 is built from 14 residues. V was trimmed by 4 bases and J by 2 bases, leaving 11 bases between them. As DNA, the CDR3 is TGTGCCAGCAGCTCAATGGGACACAACACTGAAGCTTTCTTT. Translated, it gives CASSSMGHNTEAFF.

The rearrangement links TRBV5-1 to TRBJ2-2, with a tentative D call TRBD2 (7 bases). V gave up 0 bases and J gave up 6 bases, with 9 bases separating them. The germline CDR1 and CDR2 sequences are SGHRS and YFSETQ. This CDR3 spans 14 amino acids. The DNA for the CDR3 is TGCGCCAGCAGCTTGGGCGGGGGCTCCGGGGAGCTGTTTTTT. Encoded protein: CASSLGGGSGELFF.

CDR3 residues: CASSSEGQATTYEQYF. The CDR3 nucleotides read TGTGCCAGCAGCTCGGAAGGACAGGCGACGACATACGAGCAGTACTTC. The chain has TRBV7-2 and TRBJ2-7; 7 bases map to TRBD1. Germline-derived CDR1 and CDR2 are SGHTA and FQGNSA. The CDR3 has 16 residues. The trim removed 4 bases at V and 4 bases at J, leaving 13 bases unmatched.

The chain couples TRBV7-9 to TRBJ1-1; possibly TRBD1 for D (6 bases). Per germline, CDR1 SEHNR and CDR2 FQNEAQ (reference sequence). The CDR3 spans 15 residues. V was trimmed by 4 bases and J by 3 bases, leaving 15 bases between them. In DNA, the CDR3 is TGTGCCAGCAGCTCACCTCAGGGGTTGGACACTGAAGCTTTCTTT. It specifies CASSSPQGLDTEAFF. Variable domain in full (rest from reference TRBV7-9 and TRBJ1-1): DTGVSQNPRHKITKRGQNVTFRCDPISEHNRLYWYRQTLGQGPEFLTYFQNEAQLEKSRLLSDRFSAERPKGSFSTLEIQRTEQGDSAMYLCASSSPQGLDTEAFFGQGTRLTVV.

The V and J genes are TRBV30 and TRBJ2-5, with 13 nucleotides matching TRBD2. V was clipped by 5 bases and J by 4 bases; unmatched bases: 7. CDR1 and CDR2 (germline): GTSNPN, SVGIG (reference sequence). The CDR3 is 15 residues long. CDR3 bases: TGTGCCTGGGAACTAGCGGGAGGGCCAAGAGAGACCCAGTACTTC. Protein product: CAWELAGGPRETQYF.

The rearrangement uses TRBV5-1 and TRBJ2-7, with 7 bases lining up with TRBD2. The V gene end was trimmed by 4 bases and the J gene end by 2 bases; junction bases not matched to a gene: 9. This CDR3 comprises 15 residues. Germline CDR1 SGHRS, CDR2 YFSETQ. CDR3 in DNA: TGCGCCAGCAGCACTTACGGCGGGGGACCCTACGAGCAGTACTTC. This translates into CASSTYGGGPYEQYF. Looking up the rest from reference TRBV5-1 and TRBJ2-7 gives the full variable domain: KAGVTQTPRYLIKTRGQQVTLSCSPISGHRSVSWYQQTPGQGLQFLFEYFSETQRNKGNFPGRFSGRQFSNSRSEMNVSTLELGDSALYLCASSTYGGGPYEQYFGPGTRLTVT.

The gene calls are TRBV5-8 and TRBJ1-1; TRBD1 aligns across 7 bases. J gave up 5 bases and V 4 bases, and 8 bases lay outside the gene matches. The CDR3 is made up of 14 amino acids. From germline, CDR1 is SGHTS and CDR2 YDEGEE. CDR3 loop: CASSRAGGRTEAFF. Here the CDR3 DNA reads TGTGCCAGCAGCCGAGCAGGGGGTCGGACTGAAGCTTTCTTT.

The sample holds a few counts of this clone. V gene TRBV5-1 combines with J gene TRBJ2-7, with TRBD1 identical over 8 bases. Looked up from germline, CDR1 is SGHRS and CDR2 is YFSETQ. J gave up 5 bases and V 3 bases, and 7 bases lay outside the gene matches. This CDR3 has 14 residues. CDR3 loop: CASSSGTGANEQYF. In DNA form, the CDR3 reads TGCGCCAGCAGCTCCGGGACAGGAGCAAACGAGCAGTACTTC. The full variable domain, completed using reference TRBV5-1 and TRBJ2-7, is KAGVTQTPRYLIKTRGQQVTLSCSPISGHRSVSWYQQTPGQGLQFLFEYFSETQRNKGNFPGRFSGRQFSNSRSEMNVSTLELGDSALYLCASSSGTGANEQYFGPGTRLTVT.

The V and J genes are TRBV5-1 and TRBJ2-7, with D tentatively TRBD2 (5 bases). This CDR3 is built from 14 residues. In germline, CDR1 is SGHRS, CDR2 YFSETQ. V lost 0 bases to trimming and J lost 5 bases, with 12 bases between them. In DNA form, the CDR3 reads TGCGCCAGCAGCTTGGCGGCTAGCCCCGACGAGCAGTACTTC. It translates to CASSLAASPDEQYF.

The chain joins TRBV5-4 to TRBJ1-2; 7 bases agree with TRBD1. This CDR3 contains 14 residues. Germline V CDR1 and CDR2: SGHNT, YYREEE (reference sequence). V shed 4 bases and J 7 bases; nucleotides not matched to a gene: 10. CDR3 residues: CASSAWTGWGGYTF. The CDR3 region has the DNA TGTGCCAGCAGCGCCTGGACAGGATGGGGTGGCTACACCTTC.

This clone was seen a handful of times. Different DNA sequences within this sample yield the same CDR3. This chain joins TRBV18 and TRBJ1-5, with TRBD1 matching 7 bases. Trimming at V came to 6 bases and at J to 2 bases, leaving 4 bases not matched to a gene. Germline loops: CDR1 KGHSH, CDR2 LQKENI. The CDR3 totals 14 residues. The chain's CDR3 is CASSLGQGNQPQHF. CDR3 nucleotides: TGTGCCAGCTCCCTCGGACAGGGCAATCAGCCCCAGCATTTT.

The V and J genes are TRBV7-3 and TRBJ2-1; tentatively, D is TRBD2 (5 bases). Germline V gene lookup returns CDR1 SGHTA and CDR2 FQGTGA. CDR3 size: 19 residues. Trimming pared 8 bases from V and 5 bases from J, leaving 31 bases between. The CDR3 coding sequence is TGTGCCAGCTCTACCCCCCCGGAGGAGCAGAAAATGCTGCACAATGAGCAGTTCTTC. It codes for CASSTPPEEQKMLHNEQFF.

This clone has just a few counts. The chain links TRBV28 to TRBJ1-3; TRBD1 agrees at 9 bases. V shed 3 bases, J shed 2 bases, and the junction held 8 bases outside the gene matches. Germline assignment: CDR1 MDHEN and CDR2 SYDVKM. There are 17 residues in the CDR3. CDR3 DNA sequence: TGTGCCAGCAGTTTGAGTTTTACAGGGGGCGCTGGAAACACCATATATTTT. Amino acids: CASSLSFTGGAGNTIYF. Full variable domain (missing parts from reference TRBV28 and TRBJ1-3): DVKVTQSSRYLVKRTGEKVFLECVQDMDHENMFWYRQDPGLGLRLIYFSYDVKMKEKGDIPEGYSVSREKKERFSLILESASTNQTSMYLCASSLSFTGGAGNTIYFGEGSWLTVV.